Reported below is one T cell receptor beta chain. Its antigen is unidentified. This specimen belongs to a study of blood T cells in healthy people across ages. General study findings and limits: Strong correlation existed between TCR beta diversity and naive T cell percentage. In older individuals, TCR beta diversity per million T cells was lower, falling roughly linearly with age.

Using a J-beta primer mix together with a sample-barcoded 5' primer, a second PCR was run for about 6 to 12 cycles. From the 5' RACE reads, TCRdb called clonotypes with MiXCR, one entry per CDR3 protein. The sample contains approximately 1,700,000 distinct CDR3 sequences, approximately 40% of which appear only once. The germline V gene has CDR1 SGHTA and CDR2 FQGNSA. This CDR3 region has 16 residues. The germline V and J ends were trimmed by 1 base and 6 bases, with 19 bases remaining between them. Peripheral blood samples of 9.5 to 10 milliliters were drawn from each donor. Material for sequencing was blood. The rearrangement joins TRBV7-2 to TRBJ2-7; the D call may be TRBD1 or TRBD2 (5 bases each). This clonotype was sampled from a human donor in good health. CDR3 nucleotide sequence: TGTGCCAGCAGCTTAGGGACTGGGGGAGTGTCGAGCGAGCAGTACTTC. Amino acid sequence: CASSLGTGGVSSEQYF.